This TCR beta chain was observed in a study of OX40 agonist ivuxolimab in advanced cancers. Study as a whole: Head and neck, renal cell, melanoma or hepatocellular carcinoma were the cancers that dose-escalation patients had. One patient with hepatocellular carcinoma and two with cutaneous melanoma, three in all, had partial responses. Overall study findings and caveats: CD8+ T cells showed, on average, more clonal expansion than CD4+ cells. At 0.1 to 3.0 mg/kg, CD4+ and CD8+ blood T cells expanded clonally by week 6.

Remarks on this clone: The antigen is undetermined.

The ends lost 4 bases at V and 4 bases at J; junction bases unmatched: 11. This CDR3 is built from 16 residues. The germline gives CDR1 SGHTA, CDR2 FQGNSA. The repertoire was sequenced with immunoSEQ multiplex PCR; TCRdb's copy has only in-frame clones and lacks some. Of approximately 71,000 clones in the sample, roughly 89% were seen once. The sample here was CD4+ or CD8+ T cells sorted from blood, taken in a trial of the OX40 agonist ivuxolimab. This sequence was found in an adult with an advanced solid tumor such as melanoma, head and neck, liver or kidney cancer. The chain combines TRBV7-2 with TRBJ2-7; 9 bases map to TRBD1. The CDR3 sequence: CASSSNTGGGRYEQYF. In nucleotides, the CDR3 is TGTGCCAGCAGCTCAAATACAGGGGGCGGCAGGTACGAGCAGTACTTC.